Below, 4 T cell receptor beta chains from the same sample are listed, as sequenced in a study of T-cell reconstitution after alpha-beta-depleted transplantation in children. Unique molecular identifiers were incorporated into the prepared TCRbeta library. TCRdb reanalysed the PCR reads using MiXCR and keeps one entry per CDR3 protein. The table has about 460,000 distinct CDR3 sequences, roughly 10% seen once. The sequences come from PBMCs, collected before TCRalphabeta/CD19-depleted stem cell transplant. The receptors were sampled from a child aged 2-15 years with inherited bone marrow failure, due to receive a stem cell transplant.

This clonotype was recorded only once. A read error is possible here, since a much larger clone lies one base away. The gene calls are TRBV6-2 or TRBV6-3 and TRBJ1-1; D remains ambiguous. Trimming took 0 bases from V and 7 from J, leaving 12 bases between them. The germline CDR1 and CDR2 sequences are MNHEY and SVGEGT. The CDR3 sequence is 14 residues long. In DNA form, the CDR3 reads TGTGCCAGCAGTTACTCTCCAGCGGAAAATGAAGCTTTCTTT. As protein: CASSYSPAENEAFF.

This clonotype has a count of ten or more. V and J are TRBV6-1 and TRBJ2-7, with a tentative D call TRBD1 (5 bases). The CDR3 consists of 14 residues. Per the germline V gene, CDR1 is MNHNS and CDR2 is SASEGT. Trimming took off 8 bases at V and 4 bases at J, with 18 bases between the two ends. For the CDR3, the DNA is TGTGCCAGCGGGGCCGGCGCCCCGGATTACGAGCAGTACTTC. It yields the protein CASGAGAPDYEQYF.

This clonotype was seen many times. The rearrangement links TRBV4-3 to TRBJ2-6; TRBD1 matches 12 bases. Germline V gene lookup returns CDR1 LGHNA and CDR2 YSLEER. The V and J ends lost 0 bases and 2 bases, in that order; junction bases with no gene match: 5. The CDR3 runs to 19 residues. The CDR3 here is CASSQDTGTGGAGANVLTF. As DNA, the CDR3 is TGCGCCAGCAGCCAAGATACCGGGACAGGGGGCGCTGGGGCCAACGTCCTGACTTTC.

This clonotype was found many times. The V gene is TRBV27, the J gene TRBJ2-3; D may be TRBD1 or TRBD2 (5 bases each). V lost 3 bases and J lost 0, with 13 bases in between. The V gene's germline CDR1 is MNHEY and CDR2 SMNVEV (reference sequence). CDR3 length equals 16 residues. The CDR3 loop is CASSLSYGASTDTQYF. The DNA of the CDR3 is TGTGCCAGCAGTTTGAGTTACGGGGCTAGCACAGATACGCAGTATTTT.